The source of this T cell receptor beta chain is a study of blood T cell repertoires in COVID-19. At the level of the study: Acute-phase and convalescent COVID-19 samples originated in the United States, Italy and Spain. T cells, B-cell-depleted T cells, or PBMCs provided the cDNA or gDNA that served as material.

The CDR3 is 14 residues long. Trimming pared 0 bases from V and 8 bases from J, leaving 13 bases between. The V gene's germline CDR1 is MGHRA and CDR2 YSYEKL. How the authors handled the data: Amplification with reference gene primers provided the estimates of nucleated cell counts. Repertoires were generated with immunoSEQ multiplex PCR, while TCRdb's copy carries only in-frame clones and drops some. From that table come the V and J calls and clone size; the DNA was used to work out D and trimming. The table has more than 95,000 clones, around 92% seen once; the top ten hold 3.5%. The receptor was isolated from a woman in her fifties or sixties with acute or convalescent COVID-19. The chain recombines TRBV4-1 with TRBJ1-2; D unresolved. Sequencing was done on a sample of peripheral blood. This CDR3 reads CASSQDRGIVGYTF. CDR3 nucleotide sequence: TGCGCCAGCAGCCAAGATCGGGGTATAGTCGGCTACACCTTC.